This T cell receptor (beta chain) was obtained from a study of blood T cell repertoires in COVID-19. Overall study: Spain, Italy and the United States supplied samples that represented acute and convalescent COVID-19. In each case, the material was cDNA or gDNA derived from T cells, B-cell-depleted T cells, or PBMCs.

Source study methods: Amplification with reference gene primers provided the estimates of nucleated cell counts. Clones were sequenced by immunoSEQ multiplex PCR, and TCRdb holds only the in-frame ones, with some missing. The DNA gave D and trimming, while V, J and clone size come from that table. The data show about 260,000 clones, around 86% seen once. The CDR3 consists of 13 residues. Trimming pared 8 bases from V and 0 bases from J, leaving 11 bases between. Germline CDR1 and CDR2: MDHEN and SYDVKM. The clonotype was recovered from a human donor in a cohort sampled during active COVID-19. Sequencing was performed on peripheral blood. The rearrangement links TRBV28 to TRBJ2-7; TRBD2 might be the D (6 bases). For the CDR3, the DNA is TGTGCCAGCGTTAGCGGAGACTCCTACGAGCAGTACTTC. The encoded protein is CASVSGDSYEQYF. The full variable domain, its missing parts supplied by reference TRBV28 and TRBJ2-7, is DVKVTQSSRYLVKRTGEKVFLECVQDMDHENMFWYRQDPGLGLRLIYFSYDVKMKEKGDIPEGYSVSREKKERFSLILESASTNQTSMYLCASVSGDSYEQYFGPGTRLTVT.